One and the same sample provided the 14 T cell receptor beta chains below, sequenced in a study of T cells in Graves' hyperthyroidism and ophthalmopathy. Amplification targeted TCR beta CDR3 regions from RNA transcripts. In the first-round RT-PCR of the TCR CDR3, the HTBI primer set was used. TCRdb ran MiXCR on the multiplex PCR reads and lists one entry per CDR3 protein. The table has 500,000 to 650,000 distinct CDR3 sequences, 14% seen once. The sequencing input was blood. Receptor source: a woman aged 45 to 65 with Graves' ophthalmopathy.

This clonotype was observed once. The rearrangement uses TRBV9 and TRBJ1-2; D possibly corresponds to TRBD1 (6 bases). The CDR3 runs 15 residues. In germline, CDR1 is SGDLS, CDR2 YYNGEE. Trimming took off 3 bases at V and 4 bases at J, with 16 bases between the two ends. CDR3 loop: CASSGRTERGYGYTF. The CDR3 nucleotides are TGTGCCAGCAGCGGTCGGACAGAGAGGGGCTATGGCTACACCTTC.

This clonotype was counted many times. V usage is TRBV7-9 and J usage is TRBJ2-7; 8 nucleotides line up with TRBD1. The CDR3 loop spans 15 amino acids. Germline V gene lookup returns CDR1 SEHNR and CDR2 FQNEAQ (reference sequence). V shed 4 bases and J 6 bases; nucleotides not matched to a gene: 11. The CDR3: CASSSRTGLKGEQYF. The CDR3, as DNA: TGTGCCAGCAGCTCTAGGACAGGGCTAAAAGGCGAGCAGTACTTC. Together with reference TRBV7-9 and TRBJ2-7, the CDR3 gives the full variable domain: DTGVSQNPRHKITKRGQNVTFRCDPISEHNRLYWYRQTLGQGPEFLTYFQNEAQLEKSRLLSDRFSAERPKGSFSTLEIQRTEQGDSAMYLCASSSRTGLKGEQYFGPGTRLTVT.

The sample holds many counts of this clonotype. As DNA, the CDR3 is TGCAGTGCTTCACGGACTAGCTCCTACAATGAGCAGTTCTTC. Protein product: CSASRTSSYNEQFF. The gene calls are TRBV20-1 and TRBJ2-1; 7 bases align to TRBD2. The trim removed 5 bases at V and 0 bases at J, leaving 4 bases unmatched. Germline lookup yields CDR1 DFQATT and CDR2 SNEGSKA (reference sequence). This CDR3 has 14 amino acids.

This clonotype was seen more than once but under ten times. This sequence may be a read error, since a much larger clone differs from it by one base. The gene calls are TRBV7-8 and TRBJ2-2; 10 nucleotides align to TRBD2. CDR3 size: 15 residues. Looked up from germline, CDR1 is SGHVS and CDR2 is FQNEAQ. The CDR3 DNA reads as TGTGCCGGCAGGCCGCCGGGACTAGCGACCGGGGAGCTGTTTTTT. Protein product: CAGRPPGLATGELFF.

This chain links TRBV6-2 or TRBV6-3 with TRBJ1-2, with TRBD1 matching 7 bases. This CDR3 is built from 16 residues. Looked up from germline, CDR1 is MNHEY and CDR2 is SVGEGT. The trim removed 6 bases at V and 4 bases at J, leaving 14 bases unmatched. The CDR3 here is CASRTTPGQIFYGYTF. The CDR3 bases are TGTGCCAGCAGGACGACACCGGGACAGATATTCTATGGCTACACCTTC.

This clonotype was seen repeatedly, ten times or more. The rearrangement joins TRBV3-1 to TRBJ1-1, with unresolved D. Trimming shortened V by 2 bases and J by 5 bases, and 15 bases separated the two germline ends. The CDR3 contains 15 residues. The germline V gene encodes CDR1 LGHDT and CDR2 YNNKEL (reference sequence). Here the CDR3 DNA reads TGTGCCAGCAGCCAACAGCGCGGAAGAGGGACTGAAGCTTTCTTT. This gives the protein CASSQQRGRGTEAFF. Full variable domain (rest looked up from reference TRBV3-1 and TRBJ1-1): DTAVSQTPKYLVTQMGNDKSIKCEQNLGHDTMYWYKQDSKKFLKIMFSYNNKELIINETVPNRFSPKSPDKAHLNLHINSLELGDSAVYFCASSQQRGRGTEAFFGQGTRLTVV.

This chain uses TRBV9 with TRBJ1-6, with 9 positions matching TRBD1. V shed 4 bases and J 9 bases; nucleotides not matched to a gene: 8. The CDR3 is 15 amino acids. CDR1 and CDR2 (germline): SGDLS, YYNGEE. The CDR3 nucleotides read TGTGCCAGCAGCCCCCCGGGACAGGGAGTTTCACCCCTCCACTTT. Translating gives CASSPPGQGVSPLHF.

This clonotype was picked up many times. The V and J genes are TRBV20-1 and TRBJ2-3; D not resolved. Germline lookup yields CDR1 DFQATT and CDR2 SNEGSKA (reference sequence). The germline V and J ends were trimmed by 2 bases and 4 bases, with 19 bases remaining between them. This CDR3 spans 16 amino acids. CDR3 sequence: CSARPILSDNPDTQYF. The CDR3 region has the DNA TGCAGTGCTAGACCTATACTAAGCGACAATCCAGATACGCAGTATTTT.

The chain has TRBV7-9 and TRBJ2-4, with 8 bases lining up with TRBD1. The CDR3 has 17 amino acids. Unmatched junction bases numbered 5, after V lost 1 base and J lost 0 bases. Germline CDR1 is SEHNR and CDR2 is FQNEAQ (reference sequence). CDR3 nucleotide sequence: TGTGCCAGCAGCTTAGATGGACAGGGCTTAGCCAAAAACATTCAGTACTTC. Its protein product is CASSLDGQGLAKNIQYF.

This clonotype was seen more than once but under ten times. V gene TRBV4-1 combines with J gene TRBJ2-2; 9 bases align to TRBD1. The CDR3 sequence is 15 residues long. Trimming took 5 bases from V and 9 from J; bases not matched to a gene: 10. The germline gives CDR1 MGHRA, CDR2 YSYEKL. CDR3 sequence reads: CASSAPGQGKRELFF. CDR3 coding DNA: TGCGCCAGCAGCGCTCCGGGACAGGGTAAACGGGAGCTGTTTTTT.

This clonotype was observed at least ten times. The chain is built from TRBV28 and TRBJ2-6; tentatively, D is TRBD1 or TRBD2 (6 bases each). The CDR3 is made up of 18 amino acids. The V gene lost 2 bases and the J gene lost 0 bases, with 14 bases spanning the gap. Germline CDR1 and CDR2: MDHEN and SYDVKM. CDR3 protein: CASSLGGGHPSGANVLTF. The CDR3 DNA reads as TGTGCCAGCAGTTTAGGAGGGGGACACCCCTCTGGGGCCAACGTCCTGACTTTC.

This clonotype was detected only a few times. This rearrangement joins TRBV9 to TRBJ2-3; 7 nucleotides line up with TRBD2. The CDR3 totals 16 residues. Looked up from germline, CDR1 is SGDLS and CDR2 is YYNGEE. V dropped 0 bases and J dropped 0; count of bases not matched to a gene: 4. As DNA, the CDR3 is TGTGCCAGCAGCGTAGGTGGCGGGAGAAGCACAGATACGCAGTATTTT. It specifies CASSVGGGRSTDTQYF.

This clonotype was seen repeatedly, ten times or more. V is TRBV20-1 and J is TRBJ2-1; TRBD1 or TRBD2 may be the D gene (5 bases each). Germline CDR1 and CDR2: DFQATT and SNEGSKA (reference sequence). The CDR3 covers 14 residues. The germline V and J ends were trimmed by 6 bases and 5 bases, with 17 bases remaining between them. The CDR3 is CSAKGPFGNNEQFF. CDR3 coding DNA: TGCAGTGCAAAGGGACCTTTCGGCAACAATGAGCAGTTCTTC.

Many counts were recorded for this clonotype. This sequence joins TRBV14 and TRBJ2-3; no clear D gene. V was shortened by 1 base and J by 7 bases, with 6 bases between the two germline ends. Germline values: CDR1 SGHDN, CDR2 FVKESK. The CDR3 length is 12 residues. CDR3 DNA: TGTGCCAGCAGCCAAGTTTTCCATACGCAGTATTTT. Residues: CASSQVFHTQYF.